The clone carrying this TCR beta chain appeared a few times. This sample is part of a study of blood T cell repertoires in COVID-19. Turning to the study itself: Whether acute or convalescent, the COVID-19 samples came from the United States, Italy and Spain. Sources were T cells, B-cell-depleted T cells, or PBMCs; the material itself was cDNA or gDNA.

The ends lost 4 bases at V and 4 bases at J; junction bases unmatched: 5. This CDR3 region has 15 residues. CDR1 is LGHDT, CDR2 YNNKEL, per germline (reference sequence). Assay used: immunoSEQ multiplex PCR; TCRdb lists only in-frame clones, some missing. Among approximately 260,000 clones listed, roughly 80% were seen once. V usage is TRBV3-1 (or the pseudogene TRBV3-2) and J usage is TRBJ1-2; 11 bases are shared with TRBD1. The TCR was taken from an older woman with active or convalescent COVID-19. The sequencing sample was made of peripheral blood. The CDR3 DNA is TGTGCCAGCAGCCGCGGACAGGGGGCGGTCTATGGCTACACCTTC. Protein: CASSRGQGAVYGYTF.